A selection of T cell receptor beta chains follows, all from one sample in a study of shared clonotypes between healthy human individuals. The data were produced by immunoSEQ multiplex PCR, yet TCRdb's version contains in-frame clones alone and is incomplete. The sample lists around 980,000 clones, approximately 80% occurring once. Sequenced input: memory CD4+ T cells from PBMCs. The receptors stem from a man aged 18 to 29 in good health. Some clones in this sample may be carry-over from other donors' samples. Each CDR3 is given without its conserved first and last residue.

V gene: TRBV29-1; CDR3 protein: SADGGRASYNEQF
V gene: TRBV28; CDR3 protein: ASSSSPTGKEANEKLF
V gene: TRBV9; CDR3 protein: ASSVGVQGETQY
V gene: TRBV28; CDR3 protein: ASSFPRVKRATEAF
V gene: TRBV18; CDR3 protein: ASSPPEDSGANVLT
V gene: TRBV5-4; CDR3 protein: ASSTGDWYNEQF
V gene: TRBV4-2; CDR3 protein: ASRGTGDSEQF
V gene: TRBV27; CDR3 protein: ASSPGQGSQPQH
V gene: TRBV5-1; CDR3 protein: ASSSGTALGGNIQY
V gene: TRBV9; CDR3 protein: ASSLAIDADTQY
V gene: TRBV10-3; CDR3 protein: AISATGTNQPQH
V gene: TRBV6-1; CDR3 protein: ASSARTVDQPQH
V gene: TRBV7-2; CDR3 protein: ASSLGRVNEQF
V gene: TRBV6-5; CDR3 protein: ASSNRGLYGYT